This TCR beta chain was sequenced during a study of cytomegalovirus exposure and HLA in healthy donors. The PCR had 60 Vbeta and 13 Jbeta primers. The protocol was immunoSEQ multiplex PCR, while the TCRdb copy is restricted to in-frame clones and leaves out a portion. The data show about 110,000 clones, around three quarters seen once. Notes on this clone: The antigen remains undetermined.

The V gene end was trimmed by 8 bases and the J gene end by 5 bases; junction bases not matched to a gene: 11. The CDR3 contains 16 residues. Germline V gives CDR1 ENHRY, CDR2 SYGVKD. Study-wide results and limits: Among CMV-associated TCR beta chains, most appeared HLA-restricted in a later analysis.

The specimen sequenced was PBMCs. The TCR comes from a woman aged 45-60 years in good health and CMV-seropositive. The chain carries TRBV10-3 and TRBJ2-2; TRBD1 matches at 10 bases. CDR3 nucleotide sequence: TGTGCCATCGGGGGAGTCCGGGACAGGGGAACCGGGGAGCTGTTTTTT. Translating it yields CAIGGVRDRGTGELFF.